This T cell receptor beta chain was identified during a study of shared clonotypes between healthy human individuals. Using ten immunoSEQ deep assay plates, investigators sequenced unsorted PBMC DNA. Here immunoSEQ multiplex PCR was the method, and the copy in TCRdb shows in-frame clones only, minus some. The table records some 480,000 clones, around 79% of them present only once. The CDR3 extends over 16 amino acids. The germline V and J ends were trimmed by 4 bases and 1 base, with 16 bases remaining between them. CDR1 and CDR2 (germline): SGHAT, FQNNGV. The sequence was collected from a woman in her 40s in good health. Some clones in this sample may be carry-over from other donors' samples. The chain carries TRBV11-2 and TRBJ1-1; D is undetermined. The sample comprised PBMCs. The CDR3 sequence: CASSSHPTPRNTEAFF. CDR3 DNA: TGTGCCAGCAGCTCCCACCCGACCCCAAGGAACACTGAAGCTTTCTTT.